Listed here are 29 T cell receptor beta chains from one sample, sequenced in a study of radiation and T cells in renal cell carcinoma. Time point given: baseline pretreatment blood. Treatment indicated: 15 Gy SBRT to primary tumor, nephrectomy 4 weeks later. TCRdb keeps only in-frame clones here, not all; method: immunoSEQ multiplex PCR. The repertoire holds just over 95,000 clones, 86% seen once, with approximately 8.1% in the top ten. The sequenced sample was blood, obtained from a patient whose treatment included radiotherapy and nephrectomy. These receptors all come from a man aged 50 to 60 with renal cell carcinoma.

The J gene is TRBJ1-2, the V gene TRBV7-3, with a weak D call TRBD1 (6 bases). Germline CDR1 reads SGHTA; CDR2 reads FQGTGA. V shed 5 bases and J shed 3 bases, with 16 bases lying between them. The CDR3 contains 15 residues. This chain's CDR3 is CASSTYAGVDYGYTF. CDR3 DNA sequence: TGTGCCAGCAGCACTTACGCAGGGGTCGACTATGGCTACACCTTC. Full variable domain (remainder filled in from reference TRBV7-3 and TRBJ1-2): GAGVSQTPSNKVTEKGKYVELRCDPISGHTALYWYRQSLGQGPEFLIYFQGTGAADDSGLPNDRFFAVRPEGSVSTLKIQRTERGDSAVYLCASSTYAGVDYGYTFGSGTRLTVV.

This chain uses TRBV9 with TRBJ1-3; D perhaps matches TRBD1 (5 bases). The CDR3 runs to 16 residues. Germline V gene data show CDR1 as SGDLS and CDR2 as YYNGEE. V lost 4 bases to trimming and J lost 4 bases, with 18 bases between them. The CDR3 reads CASSTSHQGAGNTIYF. In nucleotides, the CDR3 is TGTGCCAGCAGCACCTCACATCAGGGCGCAGGAAACACCATATATTTT.

This clone was recorded a few times. V gene TRBV30 combines with J gene TRBJ1-3, with D possibly being TRBD1 (6 bases). Germline CDR1 GTSNPN, CDR2 SVGIG (reference sequence). V lost 3 bases and J lost 0, with 12 bases in between. This CDR3 spans 15 amino acids. CDR3 DNA sequence: TGTGCCTGGAGCGGGACATTAAACTCTGGAAACACCATATATTTT. It codes for CAWSGTLNSGNTIYF.

The gene calls are TRBV6-1 and TRBJ2-1; D gene ambiguous. Germline CDR1 reads MNHNS; CDR2 reads SASEGT. V was trimmed by 2 bases and J by 4 bases, leaving 12 bases between them. CDR3 length equals 15 residues. In DNA form, the CDR3 reads TGTGCCAGCAGTGAATCCGACGGGTGGTACAATGAGCAGTTCTTC. Translating it yields CASSESDGWYNEQFF.

The rearrangement uses TRBV27 and TRBJ2-3; 8 positions match TRBD2. With 6 bases clipped from V and 4 bases from J, the junction kept 6 bases outside the gene matches. Germline CDR1 reads MNHEY; CDR2 reads SMNVEV (reference sequence). This CDR3 region has 14 residues. The chain's CDR3 is CASRLAGLADTQYF. CDR3 DNA: TGTGCCAGCAGATTAGCGGGACTCGCAGATACGCAGTATTTT.

The rearrangement joins TRBV5-5 to TRBJ2-5, with D unresolved. The germline CDR1 and CDR2 sequences are SGHKS and YYEKEE (reference sequence). The CDR3 is made up of 14 amino acids. The V and J ends lost 0 bases and 0 bases respectively, with 6 bases between them. CDR3 protein: CASSLGQYQETQYF. The CDR3 coding sequence is TGTGCCAGCAGCTTGGGGCAGTACCAAGAGACCCAGTACTTC.

V is TRBV6-6 and J is TRBJ2-2; D unresolved. Germline CDR1 reads MNHNY; CDR2 reads SVGAGI (reference sequence). The CDR3 runs 15 residues. The V gene lost 6 bases and the J gene lost 0 bases, with 11 bases spanning the gap. The chain's CDR3 is CASSLDGANTGELFF. The DNA for the CDR3 is TGTGCCAGCAGCCTAGACGGAGCGAACACCGGGGAGCTGTTTTTT.

The chain joins TRBV30 to TRBJ2-5; the D gene is possibly TRBD2 (7 bases). There are 13 residues in the CDR3. V lost 2 bases, J lost 5 bases, and 12 bases lay in between. The V gene's germline CDR1 is GTSNPN and CDR2 SVGIG (reference sequence). The CDR3 loop reads CAWSFGGRETQYF. In DNA form, the CDR3 reads TGTGCCTGGAGTTTCGGGGGGCGGGAGACCCAGTACTTC.

V usage is TRBV28 and J usage is TRBJ1-1, with D perhaps TRBD1 (5 bases). This CDR3 region has 15 residues. CDR1 and CDR2 from the germline V gene are MDHEN and SYDVKM. Trimming shortened V by 8 bases and J by 3 bases, and 19 bases separated the two germline ends. DNA for the CDR3: TGTGCCAGCGCGTTCGGAGGTGCGGGGGACACTGAAGCTTTCTTT. This codes for CASAFGGAGDTEAFF.

The V and J genes are TRBV5-1 and TRBJ2-5; tentatively, D is TRBD2 (7 bases). CDR1 is SGHRS, CDR2 YFSETQ, per germline. The CDR3 totals 16 residues. Trimming removed 6 bases from V and 5 bases from J, with 23 bases in between. The CDR3 here is CASTIAGRGGGETQYF. In DNA, the CDR3 is TGCGCCAGCACCATAGCAGGAAGGGGGGGTGGTGAGACCCAGTACTTC.

This chain links TRBV4-3 with TRBJ1-1; D may be TRBD1 (6 bases). Germline lookup yields CDR1 LGHNA and CDR2 YSLEER. The CDR3 is 16 residues long. Trimming left V 0 bases short and J 5 bases short, with 16 bases between. This chain's CDR3 is CASSQDHGGRGTEAFF. DNA of the CDR3: TGCGCCAGCAGCCAAGATCACGGGGGGCGAGGGACTGAAGCTTTCTTT.

This clone was seen more than once but under ten times. J is TRBJ1-1 and V is TRBV18; D uncertain. The CDR3 extends over 14 amino acids. Germline CDR1 is KGHSH and CDR2 is LQKENI. With 5 bases removed from V and 3 bases from J, the gap between germline ends came to 13 bases. The CDR3 nucleotides read TGTGCCAGCTCAATAGGTATCACGGACACTGAAGCTTTCTTT. It specifies CASSIGITDTEAFF.

The chain is built from TRBV15 and TRBJ2-5; TRBD1 might be the D (6 bases). V was cut by 1 base and J by 7 bases, with 13 bases left in between. CDR3 length: 14 residues. CDR1 is LNHNV, CDR2 YYDKDF, per germline (reference sequence). In nucleotides, the CDR3 is TGTGCCACCAGCAGAGCACAGGGACCAGGGACCCAGTACTTC. It specifies CATSRAQGPGTQYF.

The V call is TRBV5-1, the J call TRBJ2-3, with no clear D. CDR1 SGHRS and CDR2 YFSETQ come from the germline V gene. V dropped 1 base and J dropped 0 bases, with 6 bases sitting between them. The CDR3 runs to 14 residues. The CDR3 protein is CASSLPGSTDTQYF. In DNA form, the CDR3 reads TGCGCCAGCAGCTTGCCAGGTAGCACAGATACGCAGTATTTT.

Only one count was recorded for this clone. This chain uses TRBV29-1 with TRBJ1-1; D possibly corresponds to TRBD1 (5 bases). V was shortened by 5 bases and J by 1 base, with 8 bases between the two germline ends. The CDR3 consists of 12 residues. Germline V gene lookup returns CDR1 SQVTM and CDR2 ANQGSEA. CDR3 sequence reads: CSVSGQNTEAFF. As DNA, the CDR3 is TGCAGCGTTAGCGGACAGAACACTGAAGCTTTCTTT.

This chain links TRBV6-4 with TRBJ2-3; maybe TRBD1 (5 bases). The germline V gene has CDR1 MRHNA and CDR2 SNTAGT. The CDR3 has 13 amino acids. V lost 5 bases to trimming and J lost 6 bases, with 12 bases between them. The CDR3 spells CASSPGATDTQYF. In DNA, the CDR3 is TGTGCCAGCAGTCCTGGGGCCACCGATACGCAGTATTTT.

This clone was detected a few times. The gene calls are TRBV30 and TRBJ1-5; D not resolved. The V end lost 2 bases, the J end lost 7 bases, and 18 bases lay between the germline ends. CDR3 size: 15 residues. The germline gives CDR1 GTSNPN, CDR2 SVGIG (reference sequence). The CDR3 DNA reads as TGTGCCTGGAGTCGCGTCCCAGGATCAATGCAGCCCCAGCATTTT. Protein product: CAWSRVPGSMQPQHF.

The J gene is TRBJ1-2, the V gene TRBV7-9; a possible D gene is TRBD1 (6 bases). With 1 base removed from V and 3 bases from J, the gap between germline ends came to 9 bases. CDR1 and CDR2 from the germline V gene are SEHNR and FQNEAQ (reference sequence). The CDR3 length is 14 residues. Here the CDR3 DNA reads TGTGCCAGCAGCTTAGTAGGGGGGGACTATGGCTACACCTTC. It translates to CASSLVGGDYGYTF. The variable domain in full, completed from reference TRBV7-9 and TRBJ1-2, reads DTGVSQNPRHKITKRGQNVTFRCDPISEHNRLYWYRQTLGQGPEFLTYFQNEAQLEKSRLLSDRFSAERPKGSFSTLEIQRTEQGDSAMYLCASSLVGGDYGYTFGSGTRLTVV.

This chain connects TRBV9 to TRBJ2-3; D gene ambiguous. V lost 4 bases, J lost 4 bases, and 7 bases lay in between. This CDR3 contains 12 residues. Germline loops: CDR1 SGDLS, CDR2 YYNGEE. CDR3 amino acids: CASSSPSDTQYF. In DNA, the CDR3 is TGTGCCAGCAGCTCCCCCTCAGATACGCAGTATTTT.

This clone was observed a handful of times. The rearrangement joins TRBV4-1 to TRBJ1-2, with 9 bases that match TRBD1. This CDR3 contains 15 residues. Germline trimming cut 6 bases from V and 1 base from J; bases unmatched to any gene: 6. From germline, CDR1 is MGHRA and CDR2 YSYEKL. The CDR3 sequence: CASSQGQGHNYGYTF. The CDR3 DNA reads TGCGCCAGCAGTCAGGGACAGGGACATAACTATGGCTACACCTTC.

This CDR3 reads CASSHHRDQPQHF. The CDR3 DNA follows: TGTGCCAGCAGTCACCACAGGGACCAGCCCCAGCATTTT. The V gene is TRBV6-6, the J gene TRBJ1-5, with D perhaps matching TRBD1 (6 bases). Germline values: CDR1 MNHNY, CDR2 SVGAGI (reference sequence). The V gene lost 5 bases and the J gene lost 7 bases, with 12 bases spanning the gap. The CDR3 is 13 residues long.

The chain joins TRBV6-1 to TRBJ1-2; D possibly corresponds to TRBD1 (5 bases). This CDR3 has 15 amino acids. Trimming removed 0 bases at V and 1 base at J, with 9 bases between. The germline V gene encodes CDR1 MNHNS and CDR2 SASEGT. The CDR3 nucleotides are TGTGCCAGCAGTGAAGCAGGGACGGGTAACTATGGCTACACCTTC. Translating gives CASSEAGTGNYGYTF.

The genes are TRBV18 and TRBJ1-1; weak D call: TRBD1 (6 bases). Germline V lookup: CDR1 KGHSH, CDR2 LQKENI. The CDR3 extends over 13 amino acids. V lost 3 bases and J 3 bases, leaving 8 bases between the germline ends. This CDR3 reads CASSPAGDTEAFF. CDR3 nucleotide sequence: TGTGCCAGCTCACCGGCAGGGGACACTGAAGCTTTCTTT.

The chain joins TRBV7-2 to TRBJ1-5, with D perhaps TRBD1 (5 bases). The CDR3 is 15 residues long. Germline assignment: CDR1 SGHTA and CDR2 FQGNSA. Trimming took off 5 bases at V and 3 bases at J, with 14 bases between the two ends. CDR3 region: CASSLFWGTNQPQHF. The CDR3, as DNA: TGTGCCAGCAGCCTCTTTTGGGGGACCAATCAGCCCCAGCATTTT.

This chain uses TRBV6-1 with TRBJ1-2; D gene ambiguous. CDR3 length: 16 amino acids. Looked up from germline, CDR1 is MNHNS and CDR2 is SASEGT. Trimming removed 1 base at V and 5 bases at J, with 17 bases between. The CDR3 sequence: CASSEEGRREQYGYTF. The CDR3 DNA sequence: TGTGCCAGCAGTGAAGAGGGTAGAAGGGAGCAGTATGGCTACACCTTC.

This clone was detected once. A read error may account for a junction end that differs from germline. This chain connects TRBV9 to TRBJ2-1; 12 nucleotides align to TRBD2. The CDR3 extends over 15 amino acids. Germline lookup yields CDR1 SGDLS and CDR2 YYNGEE. Here the CDR3 reads CASSVVSWTSGVLLF. The CDR3 DNA reads as TGTGCCAGCAGCGTAGTTTCTTGGACTAGCGGGGTTTTACTCTTC.

The J gene is TRBJ2-7, the V gene TRBV2, with D uncertain. V was clipped by 8 bases and J by 0 bases, with 14 bases between them. CDR1 and CDR2 from the germline V gene are SNHLY and FYNNEI. The CDR3 has 14 amino acids. CDR3 sequence reads: CASDLRGSSYEQYF. The CDR3 DNA reads as TGTGCCAGCGACCTAAGAGGCAGCTCCTACGAGCAGTACTTC.

The rearrangement joins TRBV4-3 to TRBJ2-3; tentative D call: TRBD1 (5 bases). This CDR3 contains 16 residues. CDR1 and CDR2 (germline): LGHNA, YSLEER. The ends were cut back, 1 base at V and 2 bases at J, with 13 bases in the middle. The CDR3 nucleotides read TGCGCCAGCAGCCAAGGAAGGACAATCGACACAGATACGCAGTATTTT. Translation gives CASSQGRTIDTDTQYF.

The rearrangement uses TRBV7-9 and TRBJ2-1; TRBD2 matches 7 bases. Germline CDR1 reads SEHNR; CDR2 reads FQNEAQ (reference sequence). Trimming took 6 bases from V and 13 from J; bases not matched to a gene: 6. This CDR3 has 11 residues. DNA for the CDR3: TGTGCCAGCAGTGGGGGGGAAGAACAGTTCTTC. Translation: CASSGGEEQFF.